Sequencing of this T cell receptor beta chain was carried out in a study of PD-1 and CTLA-4 blockade in melanoma. The table came from immunoSEQ multiplex PCR; TCRdb's copy has only in-frame clones and leaves some out. The table has about 32,000 clones, about 88% seen once. This CDR3 has 16 residues. The germline gives CDR1 MDHEN, CDR2 SYDVKM. V shed 7 bases and J shed 5 bases, with 23 bases lying between them. The TCR sequence derives from a human donor with melanoma. The specimen was CD8+ T cells from peripheral blood, collected from a patient given anti-PD-1 treatment. V and J are TRBV28 and TRBJ1-2, with D perhaps matching TRBD1 (5 bases). DNA for the CDR3: TGTGCCAGCACCCCCAACCCGGGACGGACGGAGTATGGCTACACCTTC. Its protein is CASTPNPGRTEYGYTF.